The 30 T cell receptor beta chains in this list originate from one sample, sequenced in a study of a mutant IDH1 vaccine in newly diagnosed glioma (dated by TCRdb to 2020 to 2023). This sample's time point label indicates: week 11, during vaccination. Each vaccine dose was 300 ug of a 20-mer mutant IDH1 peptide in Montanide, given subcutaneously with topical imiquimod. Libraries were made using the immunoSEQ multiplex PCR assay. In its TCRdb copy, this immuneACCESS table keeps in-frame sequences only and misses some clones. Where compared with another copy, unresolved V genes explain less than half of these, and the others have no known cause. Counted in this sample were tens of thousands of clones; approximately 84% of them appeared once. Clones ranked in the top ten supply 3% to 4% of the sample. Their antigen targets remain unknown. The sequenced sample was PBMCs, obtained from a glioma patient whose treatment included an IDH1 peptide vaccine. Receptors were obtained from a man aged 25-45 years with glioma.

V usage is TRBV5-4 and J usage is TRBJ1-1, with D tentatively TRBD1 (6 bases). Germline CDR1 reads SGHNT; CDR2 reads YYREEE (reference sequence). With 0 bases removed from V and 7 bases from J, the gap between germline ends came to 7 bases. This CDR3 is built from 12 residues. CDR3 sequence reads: CASSLGTDEAFF. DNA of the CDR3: TGTGCCAGCAGCTTGGGGACAGATGAAGCTTTCTTT.

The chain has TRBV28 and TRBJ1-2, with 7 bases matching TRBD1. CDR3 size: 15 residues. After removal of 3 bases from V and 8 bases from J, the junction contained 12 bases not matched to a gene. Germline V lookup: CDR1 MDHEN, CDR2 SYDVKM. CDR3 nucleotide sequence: TGTGCCAGCAGTTTGCCTCCGGGACAGAAGCCGGGCTACACCTTC. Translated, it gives CASSLPPGQKPGYTF.

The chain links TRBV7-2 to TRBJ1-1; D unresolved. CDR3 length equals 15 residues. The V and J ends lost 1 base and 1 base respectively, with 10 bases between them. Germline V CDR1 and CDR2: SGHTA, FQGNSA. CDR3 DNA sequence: TGTGCCAGCAGCTTAGTCGCTTTGCCGAACACTGAAGCTTTCTTT. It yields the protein CASSLVALPNTEAFF.

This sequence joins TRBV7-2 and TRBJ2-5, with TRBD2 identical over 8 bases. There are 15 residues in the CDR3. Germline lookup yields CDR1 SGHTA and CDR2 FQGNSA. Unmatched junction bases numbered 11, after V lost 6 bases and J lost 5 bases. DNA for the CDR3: TGTGCCAGCAGTTTCTTAGGACTAGCTCAGGAGACCCAGTACTTC. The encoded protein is CASSFLGLAQETQYF. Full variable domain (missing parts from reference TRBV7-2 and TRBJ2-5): GAGVSQSPSNKVTEKGKDVELRCDPISGHTALYWYRQSLGQGLEFLIYFQGNSAPDKSGLPSDRFSAERTGGSVSTLTIQRTQQEDSAVYLCASSFLGLAQETQYFGPGTRLLVL.

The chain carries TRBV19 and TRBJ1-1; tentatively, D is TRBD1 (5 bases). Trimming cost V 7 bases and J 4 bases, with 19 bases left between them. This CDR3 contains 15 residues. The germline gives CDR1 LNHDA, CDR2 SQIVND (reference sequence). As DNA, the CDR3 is TGTGCCAGTACCATGGGACGGGGAGGATTCACTGAAGCTTTCTTT. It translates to CASTMGRGGFTEAFF.

CDR3 in amino acids: CASSWEGTDTQYF. The CDR3 DNA reads as TGTGCCAGCAGTTGGGAGGGGACGGATACGCAGTATTTT. J is TRBJ2-3 and V is TRBV28, with 7 bases identical to TRBD2. This CDR3 is 13 amino acids long. Per the germline V gene, CDR1 is MDHEN and CDR2 is SYDVKM. The V gene end was trimmed by 4 bases and the J gene end by 6 bases; junction bases not matched to a gene: 4.

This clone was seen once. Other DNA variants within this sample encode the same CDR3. CDR3: CASSSQGYEQYF. For the CDR3, the DNA is TGTGCCAGCAGCTCACAGGGTTACGAGCAGTACTTC. The J gene is TRBJ2-7, the V gene TRBV11-2; weak D call: TRBD1 (6 bases). The CDR3 has 12 residues. Germline V gene data show CDR1 as SGHAT and CDR2 as FQNNGV. V lost 4 bases, J lost 4 bases, and 8 bases lay in between.

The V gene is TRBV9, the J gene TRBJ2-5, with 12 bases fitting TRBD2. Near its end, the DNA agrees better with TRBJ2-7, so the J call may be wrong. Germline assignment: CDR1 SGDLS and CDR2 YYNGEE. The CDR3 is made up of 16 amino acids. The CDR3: CASSAGLAGGLYEQYF. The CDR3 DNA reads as TGTGCCAGCAGCGCGGGGCTAGCGGGAGGGCTCTACGAGCAGTACTTC.

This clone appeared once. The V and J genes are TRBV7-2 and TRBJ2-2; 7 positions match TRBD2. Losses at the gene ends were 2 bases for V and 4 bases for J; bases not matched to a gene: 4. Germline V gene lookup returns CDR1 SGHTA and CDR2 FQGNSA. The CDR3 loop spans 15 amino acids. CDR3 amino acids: CASSLLGTITGELFF. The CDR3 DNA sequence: TGTGCCAGCAGCTTATTAGGGACTATCACCGGGGAGCTGTTTTTT.

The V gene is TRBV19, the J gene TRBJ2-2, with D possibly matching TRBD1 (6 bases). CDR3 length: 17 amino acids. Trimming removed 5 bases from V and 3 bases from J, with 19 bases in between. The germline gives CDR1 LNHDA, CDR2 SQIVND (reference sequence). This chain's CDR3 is CASSRTAHIRDTGELFF. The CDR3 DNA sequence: TGTGCCAGTAGTCGGACAGCTCACATTCGGGACACCGGGGAGCTGTTTTTT.

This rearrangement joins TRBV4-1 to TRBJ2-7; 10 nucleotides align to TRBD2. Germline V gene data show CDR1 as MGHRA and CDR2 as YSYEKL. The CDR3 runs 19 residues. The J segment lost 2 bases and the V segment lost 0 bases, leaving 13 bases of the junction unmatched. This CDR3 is CASSQESTSGVLRTYEQYF. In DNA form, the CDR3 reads TGCGCCAGCAGCCAAGAAAGTACTAGCGGGGTATTGCGGACCTACGAGCAGTACTTC.

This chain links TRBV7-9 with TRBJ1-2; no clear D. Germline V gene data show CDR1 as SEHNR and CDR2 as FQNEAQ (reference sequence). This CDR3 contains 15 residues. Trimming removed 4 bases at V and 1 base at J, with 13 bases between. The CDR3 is CASSSTAGINYGYTF. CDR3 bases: TGTGCCAGCAGCTCAACCGCCGGGATTAACTATGGCTACACCTTC. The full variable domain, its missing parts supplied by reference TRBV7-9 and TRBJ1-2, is DTGVSQNPRHKITKRGQNVTFRCDPISEHNRLYWYRQTLGQGPEFLTYFQNEAQLEKSRLLSDRFSAERPKGSFSTLEIQRTEQGDSAMYLCASSSTAGINYGYTFGSGTRLTVV.

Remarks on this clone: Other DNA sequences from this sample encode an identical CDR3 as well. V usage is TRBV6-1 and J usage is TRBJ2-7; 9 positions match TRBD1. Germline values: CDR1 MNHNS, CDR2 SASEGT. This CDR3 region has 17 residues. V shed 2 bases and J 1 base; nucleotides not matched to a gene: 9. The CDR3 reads CASSEPIFDRGSYEQYF. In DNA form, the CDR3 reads TGTGCCAGCAGTGAACCGATCTTTGACAGGGGGTCCTACGAGCAGTACTTC.

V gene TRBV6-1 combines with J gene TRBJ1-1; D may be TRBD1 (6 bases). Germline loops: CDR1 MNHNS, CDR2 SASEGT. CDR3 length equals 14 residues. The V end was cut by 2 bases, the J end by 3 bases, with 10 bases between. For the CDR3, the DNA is TGTGCCAGCAGTGAAATAGGGGGGCACACTGAAGCTTTCTTT. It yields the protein CASSEIGGHTEAFF.

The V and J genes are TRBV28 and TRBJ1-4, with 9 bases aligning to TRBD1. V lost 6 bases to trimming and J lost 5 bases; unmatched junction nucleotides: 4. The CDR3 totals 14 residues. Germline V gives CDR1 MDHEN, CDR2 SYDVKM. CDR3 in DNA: TGTGCCAGCAGGGGGGGACAGGGAAATGAAAAACTGTTTTTT. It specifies CASRGGQGNEKLFF.

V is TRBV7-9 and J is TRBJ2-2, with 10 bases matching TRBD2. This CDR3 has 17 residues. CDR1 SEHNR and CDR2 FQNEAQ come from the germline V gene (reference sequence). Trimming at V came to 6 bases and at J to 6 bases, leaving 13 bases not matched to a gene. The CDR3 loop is CASRPTGLAASAGELFF. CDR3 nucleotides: TGTGCCAGCAGACCAACCGGACTAGCGGCGTCAGCCGGGGAGCTGTTTTTT.

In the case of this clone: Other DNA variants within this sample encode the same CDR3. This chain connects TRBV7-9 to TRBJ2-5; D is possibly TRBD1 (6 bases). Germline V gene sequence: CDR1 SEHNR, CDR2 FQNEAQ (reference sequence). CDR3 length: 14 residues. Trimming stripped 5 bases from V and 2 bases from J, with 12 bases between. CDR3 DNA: TGTGCCAGCAGCCTCGCAGGGGATCAAGAGACCCAGTACTTC. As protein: CASSLAGDQETQYF.

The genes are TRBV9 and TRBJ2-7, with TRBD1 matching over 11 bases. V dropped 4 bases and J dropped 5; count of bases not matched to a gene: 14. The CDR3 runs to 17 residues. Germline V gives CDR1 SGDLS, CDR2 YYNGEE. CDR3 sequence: CASSPNRGWTGGHEQYF. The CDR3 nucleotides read TGTGCCAGCAGCCCAAACCGTGGCTGGACAGGGGGCCACGAGCAGTACTTC.

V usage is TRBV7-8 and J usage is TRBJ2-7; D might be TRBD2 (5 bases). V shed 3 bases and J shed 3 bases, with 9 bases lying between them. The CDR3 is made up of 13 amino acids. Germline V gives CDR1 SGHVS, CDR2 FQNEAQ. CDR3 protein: CASSLRVIYEQYF. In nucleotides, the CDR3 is TGTGCCAGCAGCTTGAGGGTAATCTACGAGCAGTACTTC.

The CDR3 region is CASSPEVVGTPTINQETQYF. In DNA form, the CDR3 reads TGCGCCAGCAGCCCCGAAGTAGTCGGGACACCAACCATTAACCAAGAGACCCAGTACTTC. The chain is built from TRBV5-1 and TRBJ2-5; possibly TRBD1 for D (6 bases). Germline lookup yields CDR1 SGHRS and CDR2 YFSETQ. Trimming shortened V by 4 bases and J by 0 bases, and 28 bases separated the two germline ends. The CDR3 has 20 residues.

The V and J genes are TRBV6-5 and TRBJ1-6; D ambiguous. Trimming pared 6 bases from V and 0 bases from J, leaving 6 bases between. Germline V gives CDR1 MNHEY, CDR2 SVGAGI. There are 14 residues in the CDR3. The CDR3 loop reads CASRRSSYNSPLHF. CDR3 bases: TGTGCCAGCAGGCGGAGCTCCTATAATTCACCCCTCCACTTT.

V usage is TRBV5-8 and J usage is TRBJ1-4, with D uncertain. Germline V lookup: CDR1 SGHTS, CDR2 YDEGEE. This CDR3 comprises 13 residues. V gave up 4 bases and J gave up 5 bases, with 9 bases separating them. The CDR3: CASSRDNNEKLFF. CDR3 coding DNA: TGTGCCAGCAGCAGAGACAACAATGAAAAACTGTTTTTT.

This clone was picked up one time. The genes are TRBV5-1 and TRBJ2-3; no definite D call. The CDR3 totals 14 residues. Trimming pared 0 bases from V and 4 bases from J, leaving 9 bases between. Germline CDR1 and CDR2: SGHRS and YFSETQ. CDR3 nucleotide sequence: TGCGCCAGCAGCTTGGACGCTGGGGCAGATACGCAGTATTTT. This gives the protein CASSLDAGADTQYF. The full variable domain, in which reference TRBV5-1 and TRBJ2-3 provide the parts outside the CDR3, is KAGVTQTPRYLIKTRGQQVTLSCSPISGHRSVSWYQQTPGQGLQFLFEYFSETQRNKGNFPGRFSGRQFSNSRSEMNVSTLELGDSALYLCASSLDAGADTQYFGPGTRLTVL.

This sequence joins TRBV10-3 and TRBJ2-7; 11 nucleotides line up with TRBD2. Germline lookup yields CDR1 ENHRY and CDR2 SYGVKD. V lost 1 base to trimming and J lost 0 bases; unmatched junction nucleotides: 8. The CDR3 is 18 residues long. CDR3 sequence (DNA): TGTGCCATCAGTGAGTTCGGACTAGCGGGTTTCAGCTCCTACGAGCAGTACTTC. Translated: CAISEFGLAGFSSYEQYF.

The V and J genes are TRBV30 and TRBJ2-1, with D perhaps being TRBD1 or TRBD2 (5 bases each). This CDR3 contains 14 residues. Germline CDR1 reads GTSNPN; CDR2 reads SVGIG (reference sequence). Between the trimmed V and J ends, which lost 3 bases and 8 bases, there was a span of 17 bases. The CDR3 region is CAWSLGRTLDEQFF. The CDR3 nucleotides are TGTGCCTGGAGCCTGGGACGGACTCTTGATGAGCAGTTCTTC.

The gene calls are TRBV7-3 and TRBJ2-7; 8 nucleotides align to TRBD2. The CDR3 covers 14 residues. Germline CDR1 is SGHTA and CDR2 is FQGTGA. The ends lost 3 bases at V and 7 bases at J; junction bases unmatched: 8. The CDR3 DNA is TGTGCCAGCAGCTTTACCGGGACTAGGGGGGAGCAGTACTTC. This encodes CASSFTGTRGEQYF.

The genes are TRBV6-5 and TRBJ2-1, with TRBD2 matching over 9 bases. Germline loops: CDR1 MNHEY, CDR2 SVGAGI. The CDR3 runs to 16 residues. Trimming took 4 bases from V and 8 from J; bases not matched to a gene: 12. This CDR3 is CASSSRGTSSPHEQFF. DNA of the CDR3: TGTGCCAGCAGTTCCCGGGGGACTAGCTCTCCCCATGAGCAGTTCTTC.

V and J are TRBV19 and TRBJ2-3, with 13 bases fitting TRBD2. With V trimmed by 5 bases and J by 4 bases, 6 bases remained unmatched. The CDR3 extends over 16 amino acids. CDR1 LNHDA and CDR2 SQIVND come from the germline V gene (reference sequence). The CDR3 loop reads CASSGRTSGSSDTQYF. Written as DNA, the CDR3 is TGTGCCAGTAGTGGCCGGACTAGCGGGAGCTCAGATACGCAGTATTTT.

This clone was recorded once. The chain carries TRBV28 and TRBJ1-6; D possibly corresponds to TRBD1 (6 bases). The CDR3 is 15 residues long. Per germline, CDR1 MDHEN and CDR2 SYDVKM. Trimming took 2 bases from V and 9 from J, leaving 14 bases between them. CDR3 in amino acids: CASSLENRESSPLHF. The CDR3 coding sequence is TGTGCCAGCAGTTTAGAGAACAGGGAAAGTTCACCCCTCCACTTT.

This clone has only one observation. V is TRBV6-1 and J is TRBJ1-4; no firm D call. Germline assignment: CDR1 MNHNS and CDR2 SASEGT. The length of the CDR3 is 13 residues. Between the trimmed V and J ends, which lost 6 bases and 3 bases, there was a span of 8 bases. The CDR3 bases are TGTGCCAGCAGCCGCAATTCTAATGAAAAACTGTTTTTT. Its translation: CASSRNSNEKLFF.